A selection of T cell receptor beta chains follows, all from one sample in a study of T cells in Graves' hyperthyroidism and ophthalmopathy. TCRdb analysed the multiplex PCR reads with MiXCR anew, one entry per CDR3 protein. The table shows around 340,000 distinct CDR3 sequences, with over 20% occurring only once. The material sequenced was blood. These receptor sequences come from a woman aged 50 to 65 with Graves' hyperthyroidism. The CDR3 runs from the conserved cysteine through the conserved F or W. A D gene is named only where the DNA matches it firmly. Clone size, where shown, is once, few, many, or a class for clones that have expanded.

j_call d_call v_call cdr3_length clone_size cdr3_aa cdr3_nt
TRBJ2-7 . TRBV11-2 13 many CASSIEGSYEQYF TGTGCCAGCAGCATCGAGGGCTCCTACGAGCAGTACTTC
TRBJ2-1 . TRBV18 15 . CASSPLARDYNEQFF TGTGCCAGCTCACCACTAGCGCGAGATTACAATGAGCAGTTCTTC
TRBJ2-6 . TRBV9 15 . CASSAQGVGANVLTF TGTGCCAGCAGCGCACAAGGGGTTGGGGCCAACGTCCTGACTTTC
TRBJ2-7 TRBD1 TRBV20-1 13 once CSASGTGLGEQYF TGCAGTGCTAGTGGGACAGGGCTGGGCGAGCAGTACTTC
TRBJ2-1 . TRBV5-1 15 few CASSLDGRGFNEQFF TGCGCCAGCAGCTTGGATGGCAGGGGATTCAATGAGCAGTTCTTC
TRBJ1-5 . TRBV11-2 13 many CASSLVENQPQHF TGTGCCAGCAGCTTAGTAGAAAATCAGCCCCAGCATTTT
TRBJ2-5 . TRBV5-4 13 . CASSWAHQETQYF TGTGCCAGCAGCTGGGCGCACCAAGAGACCCAGTACTTC
TRBJ2-1 . TRBV6-1 14 . CASSPGTDLGEQFF TGTGCCAGCAGTCCCGGGACTGACCTAGGTGAGCAGTTCTTC
TRBJ2-3 . TRBV11-3 16 . CASSLAAAGATDTQYF TGTGCCAGCAGCTTAGCGGCTGCGGGGGCGACAGATACGCAGTATTTT
TRBJ2-3 TRBD1 TRBV18 16 few CASSPLDRGRVDTQYF TGTGCCAGCTCACCTCTGGACAGGGGGCGCGTGGATACGCAGTATTTT
TRBJ2-7 TRBD1 TRBV12-3/TRBV12-4 15 . CASGPGTGGGYEQYF TGTGCCAGCGGTCCCGGGACAGGGGGTGGCTACGAGCAGTACTTC
TRBJ2-2 . TRBV30 12 few CAWSMGGGELFF TGTGCCTGGAGTATGGGGGGCGGGGAGCTGTTTTTT
TRBJ1-3 . TRBV28 14 . CASSPGTPVNTIYF TGTGCCAGCAGCCCCGGGACACCGGTAAACACCATATATTTT
TRBJ1-2 TRBD1 TRBV12-3/TRBV12-4 14 many CASSPTGGHYGYTF TGTGCCAGCAGTCCGACAGGGGGTCACTATGGCTACACCTTC
TRBJ1-2 TRBD1 TRBV10-3 13 . CAISYGQGSGYTF TGTGCCATCAGCTACGGACAGGGCAGTGGCTACACCTTC
TRBJ2-3 TRBD1 TRBV9 15 . CASRGQDPITDTQYF TGTGCCAGCAGAGGACAGGACCCGATCACAGATACGCAGTATTTT
TRBJ2-1 . TRBV28 13 many CASSLFLQGLQFF TGTGCCAGCAGTTTATTTTTACAGGGCCTACAGTTCTTC
TRBJ2-7 . TRBV20-1 13 . CSARAPDYYEQYF TGCAGTGCTAGAGCTCCTGACTACTACGAGCAGTACTTC
TRBJ2-2 . TRBV5-6 13 few CASSLAGPEELFF TGTGCCAGCAGCTTGGCAGGTCCGGAGGAGCTGTTTTTT
TRBJ2-5 . TRBV11-2 11 few CATSFGETQYF TGTGCCACCAGCTTTGGAGAGACCCAGTACTTC
TRBJ2-3 . TRBV20-1 13 . CSARRGWADTQYF TGCAGTGCTAGAAGGGGGTGGGCGGATACGCAGTATTTT
TRBJ1-6 . TRBV5-1 14 many CASSDGAGNSPLHF TGCGCCAGCAGCGACGGGGCAGGTAATTCACCCCTCCACTTT
TRBJ1-5 . TRBV10-3 15 many CAISESGQVNQPQHF TGTGCCATCAGTGAGTCCGGCCAGGTAAATCAGCCCCAGCATTTT
TRBJ2-5 TRBD1 TRBV29-1 13 many CSVHGQGGETQYF TGCAGCGTTCATGGACAGGGGGGGGAGACCCAGTACTTC
TRBJ2-1 TRBD2 TRBV2 15 many CASSEVVAGYGEQFF TGTGCCAGCAGTGAGGTGGTAGCGGGATATGGTGAGCAGTTCTTC
TRBJ2-3 TRBD2 TRBV20-1 20 many CSGERNGINSGGRRTDTQYF TGCAGCGGGGAAAGAAACGGGATCAATTCCGGCGGGAGGCGCACAGATACGCAGTATTTT
TRBJ2-1 TRBD2 TRBV11-2 15 many CASRLPGLAYNEQFF TGTGCCAGCAGACTCCCGGGACTAGCGTACAATGAGCAGTTCTTC
TRBJ1-2 . TRBV9 14 once CASSGQSFNYGYTF TGTGCCAGCAGCGGACAGTCCTTTAACTATGGCTACACCTTC
TRBJ1-1 . TRBV30 13 many CAWTGRMNTEAFF TGTGCCTGGACGGGAAGGATGAACACTGAAGCTTTCTTT
TRBJ2-2 . TRBV18 13 many CASGASLTGELFF TGTGCCAGCGGGGCTTCGCTCACCGGGGAGCTGTTTTTT
TRBJ2-7 . TRBV2 12 . CASTRAWGEQYF TGTGCCAGCACCCGAGCTTGGGGCGAGCAGTACTTC
TRBJ2-1 . TRBV3-1 19 . CASSQDHDRNPGLYNEQFF TGTGCCAGCAGCCAAGATCATGACCGTAATCCGGGCCTTTACAATGAGCAGTTCTTC
TRBJ1-6 . TRBV6-2/TRBV6-3 14 many CASSTTGPGSPLHF TGTGCCAGCAGTACTACGGGTCCCGGGTCACCCCTCCACTTT
TRBJ1-2 TRBD1 TRBV28 13 many CASRSDRGLGYTF TGTGCCAGCAGATCTGACAGGGGGCTTGGCTACACCTTC
TRBJ2-3 . TRBV12-3/TRBV12-4 16 many CASSSPWGGSTDTQYF TGTGCCAGCAGTTCCCCGTGGGGCGGAAGCACAGATACGCAGTATTTT
TRBJ2-7 TRBD1 TRBV28 14 few CASSGRTGGYEQYF TGTGCCAGCAGTGGTAGGACAGGGGGCTACGAGCAGTACTTC
TRBJ2-7 . TRBV20-1 13 . CSARAAVTYEQYF TGCAGTGCTCGGGCGGCGGTAACCTACGAGCAGTACTTC
TRBJ2-7 TRBD2 TRBV6-2/TRBV6-3 15 many CASSPTSGSSGEQYF TGTGCCAGCAGCCCCACTAGCGGGAGTTCTGGTGAGCAGTACTTC
TRBJ2-2 TRBD2 TRBV5-1 16 . CASSFLAGVGTGELFF TGCGCCAGCAGCTTTCTAGCGGGAGTGGGGACCGGGGAGCTGTTTTTT
TRBJ2-7 . TRBV7-9 14 many CASSRGGPSYEQYF TGTGCCAGCAGCCGTGGTGGTCCCTCCTACGAGCAGTACTTC
TRBJ2-3 . TRBV6-1 15 . CASSSGELNTDTQYF TGTGCCAGCTCCTCGGGCGAGCTTAACACAGATACGCAGTATTTT
TRBJ2-3 . TRBV6-5 18 many CASSYSWVTGTTTDTQYF TGTGCCAGCAGTTACTCGTGGGTGACCGGGACCACCACAGATACGCAGTATTTT
TRBJ2-3 TRBD2 TRBV30 15 few CAWSQLAGGQDTQYF TGTGCCTGGAGTCAACTAGCGGGGGGGCAAGATACGCAGTATTTT
TRBJ1-1 . TRBV3-1 11 . CASSHSDEAFF TGTGCCAGCAGCCATTCAGATGAAGCTTTCTTT
TRBJ2-3 TRBD2 TRBV27 15 many CASSSPAGVTDTQYF TGTGCCAGCAGTTCCCCCGCGGGGGTCACAGATACGCAGTATTTT
TRBJ2-3 . TRBV2 14 many CASSEGVRPDTQYF TGTGCCAGCAGTGAAGGGGTTCGCCCGGATACGCAGTATTTT
TRBJ2-7 TRBD1 TRBV7-9 16 many CASSSDRVTYFYEQYF TGTGCCAGCAGCTCAGACAGGGTTACTTATTTCTACGAGCAGTACTTC
TRBJ2-5 TRBD1 TRBV2 14 few CASNRQGRSEAQYF TGTGCCAGCAATCGACAGGGACGTTCAGAGGCCCAGTACTTC
TRBJ1-1 . TRBV19 13 . CASRREWNTEAFF TGTGCCAGTAGAAGGGAATGGAACACTGAAGCTTTCTTT
TRBJ2-1 TRBD2 TRBV20-1 18 few CSATPGLAGTSPYNEQFF TGCAGTGCTACCCCGGGACTAGCGGGTACCAGCCCCTACAATGAGCAGTTCTTC
TRBJ2-5 . TRBV12-3/TRBV12-4 13 . CASRTGKGETQYF TGTGCCAGCAGAACAGGGAAGGGAGAGACCCAGTACTTC
TRBJ1-2 . TRBV7-4 13 . CASSLNRLYGYTF TGTGCCAGCAGCTTAAACAGGCTGTATGGCTACACCTTC
TRBJ1-3 . TRBV6-2/TRBV6-3 15 . CASTTVGVRRNTIYF TGTGCCAGCACCACGGTCGGGGTGAGAAGAAACACCATATATTTT